This TCR beta chain originates from a study of OX40 agonist ivuxolimab in advanced cancers. Study context: It was ivuxolimab, an agonistic anti-OX40 (CD134) antibody, that patients were treated with. Enrollees could have had prior anti-PD-1, anti-PD-L1 or anti-CTLA-4 therapy, which under 50% had received. General study points: Researchers report that CD8+ T cells had, on average, more expanded clones than CD4+.

A word on this clone: Its target is not known.

Repertoires were generated with immunoSEQ multiplex PCR, while TCRdb's copy carries only in-frame clones and drops some. This sample has more than 45,000 clones, with around 84% found just once. This CDR3 has 16 amino acids. Trimming removed 0 bases at V and 4 bases at J, with 13 bases between. CDR1 and CDR2 from the germline V gene are SGHDT and YYEEEE. The V and J genes are TRBV5-6 and TRBJ2-2, with D unresolved. The TCR sequence derives from an adult with an advanced solid tumor such as melanoma, head and neck, liver or kidney cancer. The source was CD4+ or CD8+ T cells sorted from blood, collected in a trial of the OX40 agonist ivuxolimab. CDR3 nucleotides: TGTGCCAGCAGCTTGGCTGTGTCCCAATTCACCGGGGAGCTGTTTTTT. It encodes CASSLAVSQFTGELFF.